A selection of T cell receptor beta chains follows, all from one sample in a study of blood T cell repertoires in COVID-19. Using immunoSEQ multiplex PCR, the repertoire was profiled, and TCRdb retains in-frame clones only, with some absent. Seen here are roughly 220,000 clones, 80% observed once, and the top ten hold 5.5% to 7%. Material for sequencing was peripheral blood. These receptors were collected from a woman aged 65 to 85 with acute or convalescent COVID-19. The CDR3 runs from the conserved cysteine through the conserved F or W. Each record gives: CDR3 DNA, CDR3 protein, J gene, clone size, V gene, D gene. The D gene is left open where the match is weak. The size of a clone is reported for some rows only, either as once, few or many, or as a class for expanded clones.

DNA: TGCGCCAGCAGTTTGTCCACGGGAGTAAACACCGGGGAGCTGTTTTTT
CDR3: CASSLSTGVNTGELFF
J: TRBJ2-2
size: .
V: TRBV10-2
D: .

DNA: TGCGCCAGCTGGACAGGGGAAGAGGACTATGGCTACACCTTC
CDR3: CASWTGEEDYGYTF
J: TRBJ1-2
size: .
V: TRBV5-1
D: TRBD1

DNA: TGTGCCAGCAGCTTAGCAGGACAGGGCCTTAACTATGGCTACACCTTC
CDR3: CASSLAGQGLNYGYTF
J: TRBJ1-2
size: .
V: TRBV7-2
D: TRBD1

DNA: TGTGCCAGCAGCTTAGGACCAGGCTATGGCTACACCTTC
CDR3: CASSLGPGYGYTF
J: TRBJ1-2
size: .
V: TRBV7-6
D: .

DNA: TGTGCCAGCAGCGGGACTAGCGGGAACACCGGGGAGCTGTTTTTT
CDR3: CASSGTSGNTGELFF
J: TRBJ2-2
size: .
V: TRBV6-4
D: TRBD2

DNA: TGTGCCAGCAGCGCAGGCCTGTACAGGGGGAACGTCGACGAGCAGTACTTC
CDR3: CASSAGLYRGNVDEQYF
J: TRBJ2-7
size: .
V: TRBV5-4
D: TRBD1

DNA: TGTGCCAGCTGTAGGGGGACAGGGCCCTACGAGCAGTACTTC
CDR3: CASCRGTGPYEQYF
J: TRBJ2-7
size: .
V: TRBV19
D: TRBD1

DNA: TGTGCCAGCAGTGAAACGGGTCTTAACACCGGGGAGCTGTTTTTT
CDR3: CASSETGLNTGELFF
J: TRBJ2-2
size: .
V: TRBV25-1
D: .

DNA: TGTGCCAGCAGTCCCCTTTGGGACTCAAACTACGAGCAGTACTTC
CDR3: CASSPLWDSNYEQYF
J: TRBJ2-7
size: .
V: TRBV27
D: .

DNA: TGTGCCAGCAGCCACGCGGTGCTCCTGGATGAGCAGTTCTTC
CDR3: CASSHAVLLDEQFF
J: TRBJ2-1
size: few
V: TRBV5-4
D: .